These T cell receptor beta chains were read from a single sample in a study of T cells in Graves' hyperthyroidism and ophthalmopathy. TCRdb ran MiXCR on the multiplex PCR reads and lists one entry per CDR3 protein. Among around 720,000 distinct CDR3 sequences, over 35% were seen once, and the ten largest hold around 30%. Sequencing was performed on blood. Receptors were obtained from a woman in her forties with Graves' hyperthyroidism. Both conserved end residues are part of each CDR3. Each record gives: CDR3 protein, CDR3 DNA, J gene, V gene, clone size, D gene. D genes are given only for firm matches. Not all rows give a size; the values are once, few, many and, for expanded clones, a class.

CASSSPRGLFF TGTGCCAGCAGCTCGCCGAGAGGGCTGTTTTTT TRBJ2-2 TRBV7-9 . .
CASSLPSGANTGELFF TGTGCCAGCAGCTTACCTAGCGGTGCGAACACCGGGGAGCTGTTTTTT TRBJ2-2 TRBV7-6 few TRBD2
CASSPSAGETQYF TGTGCCAGCTCACCGTCGGCCGGGGAGACCCAGTACTTC TRBJ2-5 TRBV7-9 few .
CASSLLAGQGAEAFF TGTGCCAGCAGCTTACTAGCGGGACAGGGGGCCGAGGCTTTCTTT TRBJ1-1 TRBV7-9 . TRBD1
CASSQGTKLYEQYF TGTGCCAGCAGCCAAGGGACCAAACTCTACGAGCAGTACTTC TRBJ2-7 TRBV9 . .
CSAKGDSRTDTQYF TGCAGTGCGAAAGGGGACAGCCGCACAGATACGCAGTATTTT TRBJ2-3 TRBV20-1 . TRBD1
CASSLVLESGQYF TGTGCCAGCAGCCTCGTCCTGGAGTCGGGCCAGTACTTC TRBJ2-5 TRBV14 many .
CASNRQGGSYTF TGTGCCAGTAATCGTCAGGGCGGGAGCTACACCTTC TRBJ1-2 TRBV19 many .
CSQGEGYEQYF TGCAGCCAAGGGGAGGGCTACGAGCAGTACTTC TRBJ2-7 TRBV29-1 . TRBD2
CASSISRDTTAGELFF TGTGCCAGTAGTATCTCCCGGGACACCACCGCCGGGGAGCTGTTTTTT TRBJ2-2 TRBV19 . .
CASRTDGKNTEAFF TGTGCCAGCAGGACGGACGGGAAGAACACTGAAGCTTTCTTT TRBJ1-1 TRBV12-3/TRBV12-4 . .
CASSRVVGKSGANVLTF TGCGCCAGCAGCCGTGTAGTGGGGAAATCTGGGGCCAACGTCCTGACTTTC TRBJ2-6 TRBV4-3 many .
CASSYSRNRQPQHF TGTGCCAGCAGTTACTCGCGTAATCGTCAGCCCCAGCATTTT TRBJ1-5 TRBV6-5 many .
CASRIAGESNEQFF TGTGCCAGCAGAATAGCGGGGGAGAGCAATGAGCAGTTCTTC TRBJ2-1 TRBV12-3/TRBV12-4 . TRBD2
CATFRDRNYEQYF TGTGCCACCTTTCGGGACAGGAACTACGAGCAGTACTTC TRBJ2-7 TRBV10-3 . TRBD1
CASSIGWMGSNQPQHF TGTGCCAGTAGTATAGGGTGGATGGGTAGCAATCAGCCCCAGCATTTT TRBJ1-5 TRBV19 few .
CASRETGGNTEASF TGTGCCAGCAGAGAGACAGGGGGCAACACTGAAGCTTCCTTT TRBJ1-1 TRBV12-3/TRBV12-4 . TRBD1
CSAQDGVQETQYF TGCAGTGCTCAGGATGGAGTCCAAGAGACCCAGTACTTC TRBJ2-5 TRBV20-1 . .
CASSLALQNEKLFF TGTGCCAGCAGCTTAGCGCTGCAGAATGAAAAACTGTTTTTT TRBJ1-4 TRBV7-9 . .
CASSSGIGAGNTGELFF TGTGCCAGCAGCTCCGGGATAGGCGCTGGTAACACCGGGGAGCTGTTTTTT TRBJ2-2 TRBV5-4 . .